This T cell receptor (beta chain) originates from a study of HIV-infected children after antiretroviral therapy interruption. Study-level information: Recorded EBV and CMV exposure existed for most children. In continuous treatment, analyzed samples were from weeks 0, 48 and 150.

The CDR3 is 14 amino acids. Germline assignment: CDR1 SGHRS and CDR2 YFSETQ. V gave up 1 base and J gave up 3 bases; unmatched junction bases: 2. The TCR library was built from RNA with a 3' RACE protocol and unique molecular identifiers. TCRdb fed the 3' RACE reads into MiXCR, producing one record per CDR3 protein. The sample yields more than 85,000 distinct CDR3 sequences, less than 7% seen once. Treatment noted: PENTA 11 planned treatment interruption arm or continuous ART arm. From thawed PBMCs, naive CD4+ CD45RA+ CD45RO- T cells were sorted. The receptor's source is a pool of human donors with HIV. V and J are TRBV5-1 and TRBJ2-5, with TRBD2 identical over 8 bases. The sample here was CD45RA+ CD4+ T cells from PBMCs, pooled from several time points, taken from a donor given antiretroviral therapy, either interrupted or continuous. Subset denoted: naive CD4+ CD45RA+ CD45RO- T cells. The CDR3 loop reads CASSLILAEETQYF. The CDR3 DNA reads as TGCGCCAGCAGCTTGATACTAGCGGAAGAGACCCAGTACTTC.